This T cell receptor (beta chain) emerged from a study of human T cells and chemical hapten exposure. Time point reported: pre-sensitization, week 0. Sample treatment: therapeutic diphenylcyclopropenone sensitization with weekly scalp DPC. In every case, blood was obtained before the patch test was applied. Trimming took off 2 bases at V and 2 bases at J, with 19 bases between the two ends. CDR3 size: 18 residues. Germline V gene data show CDR1 as SGHRS and CDR2 as YFSETQ. In TCRdb, the RACE reads were re-called with MiXCR into one record per CDR3 protein. The data hold 50,000 to 65,000 distinct CDR3 sequences, with around 6.6% observed a single time. This clonotype has a handful of counts. Its specificity is unknown. Overall study findings and caveats: High-frequency TCRs, those above 1 in 1000, stayed the same after DPC sensitization.

This sequence was found in a woman between 25 and 40 years old with alopecia areata. Some clones in this sample may be carry-over from other donors' samples. The genes are TRBV5-1 and TRBJ2-2; tentatively, D is TRBD2 (6 bases). The source material was whole blood, sampled in connection with sensitization to the hapten diphenylcyclopropenone (DPC). The DNA for the CDR3 is TGCGCCAGCAGCTTCACCTTTGGGGGGAGAGAAAACACCGGGGAGCTGTTTTTT. The encoded protein is CASSFTFGGRENTGELFF. Full variable domain (missing parts from reference TRBV5-1 and TRBJ2-2): KAGVTQTPRYLIKTRGQQVTLSCSPISGHRSVSWYQQTPGQGLQFLFEYFSETQRNKGNFPGRFSGRQFSNSRSEMNVSTLELGDSALYLCASSFTFGGRENTGELFFGEGSRLTVL.